These T cell receptor beta chains were read from a single sample in a study of T cell repertoires in aging, cancer and after chemotherapy. TCRdb re-analysed the multiplex PCR reads in MiXCR, keeping a single row per CDR3 protein. The data show approximately 3,000 distinct CDR3 sequences, 42% seen once. Material: blood. The receptors here all came from a human donor with a blood cancer. CDR3s include the opening cysteine and the closing phenylalanine or tryptophan. Each record gives: clone size, D gene, V gene, J gene, CDR3 DNA, CDR3 protein. D genes are given only for firm matches. The size entry is marked missing in some rows and otherwise reads once, few, many or a size class.

abundance: few
d_gene: TRBD2
v_gene: TRBV19
j_gene: TRBJ2-1
CDR3nt: TGTGCCATCCTGAGGGCGGGAGGTGGCGATGAGCAGTTCTTC
CDR3aa: CAILRAGGGDEQFF

abundance: few
d_gene: TRBD2
v_gene: TRBV19
j_gene: TRBJ2-1
CDR3nt: TGTGCCAGTAGCTGGACTAGCGGTGACAATGAGCAGTTCTTC
CDR3aa: CASSWTSGDNEQFF

abundance: -
d_gene: -
v_gene: TRBV20-1
j_gene: TRBJ2-3
CDR3nt: TGCAGTGCTGCTCCACGTGAGATCACAGATACGCAGTATTTT
CDR3aa: CSAAPREITDTQYF

abundance: -
d_gene: -
v_gene: TRBV6-1
j_gene: TRBJ1-5
CDR3nt: TGTGCCAGCGGCAACCTGAATCAGCCCCAGCATTTT
CDR3aa: CASGNLNQPQHF

abundance: -
d_gene: TRBD1
v_gene: TRBV19
j_gene: TRBJ1-1
CDR3nt: TGTGCCAGTATCCAGGGGGCAACTGAAGCTTTCTTT
CDR3aa: CASIQGATEAFF

abundance: -
d_gene: -
v_gene: TRBV19
j_gene: TRBJ2-2
CDR3nt: TGTGCCAGTAGTAGGAGGGGGGGCGGGAGAACCGGGGAGCTGTTTTTT
CDR3aa: CASSRRGGGRTGELFF

abundance: -
d_gene: -
v_gene: TRBV6-5
j_gene: TRBJ2-7
CDR3nt: TGTGCCAGCAGCCTCGAGATCGAGCAGTATTTC
CDR3aa: CASSLEIEQYF

abundance: few
d_gene: -
v_gene: TRBV5-6
j_gene: TRBJ1-6
CDR3nt: TGTGCCAGCAGCCCTAGTAGGGGCAGGGGCCTAGCGAATTCACCCCTCCACTTT
CDR3aa: CASSPSRGRGLANSPLHF

abundance: few
d_gene: -
v_gene: TRBV19
j_gene: TRBJ2-1
CDR3nt: TGTGCCAGTAGTATAATGGGTTCTGAGCAGTTCTTC
CDR3aa: CASSIMGSEQFF

abundance: -
d_gene: -
v_gene: TRBV19
j_gene: TRBJ1-4
CDR3nt: TGTGCCAGTAGAGTTCAGGGGAGCGGCCCGAGTGAAAAACTGTTTTTT
CDR3aa: CASRVQGSGPSEKLFF